The 25 T cell receptor beta chains listed next were all sequenced from one sample in a study of cytomegalovirus exposure and HLA in healthy donors. Primers: 60 Vbeta forward and 13 Jbeta reverse. Libraries were prepared by immunoSEQ multiplex PCR; TCRdb keeps only in-frame clonotypes and omits some of them. The sample consists of some 150,000 clones, around 72% of them appearing once. The sequenced material came from PBMCs. These receptors all come from a middle-aged man in good health and CMV-seropositive.

The chain combines TRBV28 with TRBJ1-1; TRBD1 aligns across 8 bases. The ends lost 6 bases at V and 7 bases at J; junction bases unmatched: 10. Germline V gene lookup returns CDR1 MDHEN and CDR2 SYDVKM. This CDR3 is 14 amino acids long. The CDR3 loop reads CASRPDRGGDEAFF. The DNA for the CDR3 is TGTGCCAGCAGACCTGACAGGGGTGGGGATGAAGCTTTCTTT.

The count of this clone is one. V is TRBV18 and J is TRBJ2-2; the D gene is possibly TRBD1 (5 bases). Germline V gene sequence: CDR1 KGHSH, CDR2 LQKENI. V was trimmed by 4 bases and J by 5 bases, leaving 8 bases between them. The CDR3 extends over 13 amino acids. CDR3 sequence (DNA): TGTGCCAGCTCACAAGGGGTAACCGGGGAGCTGTTTTTT. This codes for CASSQGVTGELFF.

This chain joins TRBV18 and TRBJ1-5; D gene ambiguous. Between the trimmed V and J ends, which lost 4 bases and 2 bases, there was a span of 15 bases. There are 16 residues in the CDR3. From germline, CDR1 is KGHSH and CDR2 LQKENI. CDR3 DNA: TGTGCCAGCTCACGCTCCGGAGGGCTGCGCAATCAGCCCCAGCATTTT. Protein: CASSRSGGLRNQPQHF.

The gene calls are TRBV9 and TRBJ2-5, with 9 bases lining up with TRBD1. Looked up from germline, CDR1 is SGDLS and CDR2 is YYNGEE. The V gene end was trimmed by 4 bases and the J gene end by 4 bases; junction bases not matched to a gene: 14. This CDR3 has 17 residues. The CDR3 sequence is CASSPRTGGVGLETQYF. The CDR3 region has the DNA TGTGCCAGCAGCCCCCGTACAGGGGGCGTTGGTTTAGAGACCCAGTACTTC.

The genes are TRBV2 and TRBJ1-6; TRBD1 aligns across 8 bases. CDR1 SNHLY and CDR2 FYNNEI come from the germline V gene. Trimming at V came to 6 bases and at J to 2 bases, leaving 6 bases not matched to a gene. The CDR3 covers 16 residues. DNA of the CDR3: TGTGCCAGCAGAGATCCGGACAGGGCCTATAATTCACCCCTCCACTTT. This gives the protein CASRDPDRAYNSPLHF.

This clone was seen only once. The rearrangement uses TRBV28 and TRBJ1-1; tentatively, D is TRBD1 (6 bases). CDR3 length equals 14 residues. Germline-derived CDR1 and CDR2 are MDHEN and SYDVKM. V was clipped by 6 bases and J by 3 bases, with 14 bases between them. CDR3 region: CASSAGTLHTEAFF. The CDR3 nucleotides are TGTGCCAGCAGCGCCGGGACACTACACACTGAAGCTTTCTTT.

The chain links TRBV5-6 to TRBJ2-7; TRBD2 matches at 14 bases. Germline CDR1 SGHDT, CDR2 YYEEEE. Germline trimming cut 4 bases from V and 12 bases from J; bases unmatched to any gene: 6. This CDR3 has 13 amino acids. In DNA, the CDR3 is TGTGCCAGCAGCCCACGGACTAGCGGGGGGCCGTACTTC. Protein product: CASSPRTSGGPYF.

This sequence joins TRBV5-1 and TRBJ1-1; D not resolved. The germline V gene encodes CDR1 SGHRS and CDR2 YFSETQ. The CDR3 consists of 14 residues. The V end lost 3 bases, the J end lost 0 bases, and 9 bases lay between the germline ends. The CDR3 sequence is CASSWSTLNTEAFF. CDR3 coding DNA: TGCGCCAGCAGCTGGAGTACACTGAACACTGAAGCTTTCTTT.

This clone showed up just once. The J gene is TRBJ1-2, the V gene TRBV9; D remains unclear. This CDR3 comprises 12 residues. Germline V gene data show CDR1 as SGDLS and CDR2 as YYNGEE. V shed 1 base and J shed 8 bases, with 9 bases lying between them. DNA of the CDR3: TGTGCCAGCAGCGTATATTATTCGGGCTACACCTTC. Residues: CASSVYYSGYTF. The full variable domain, in which reference TRBV9 and TRBJ1-2 provide the parts outside the CDR3, is DSGVTQTPKHLITATGQRVTLRCSPRSGDLSVYWYQQSLDQGLQFLIQYYNGEERAKGNILERFSAQQFPDLHSELNLSSLELGDSALYFCASSVYYSGYTFGSGTRLTVV.

This sequence joins TRBV5-1 and TRBJ1-4; D gene unclear. The CDR3 runs 15 residues. In germline, CDR1 is SGHRS, CDR2 YFSETQ. The V and J ends lost 0 bases and 5 bases respectively, with 11 bases between them. CDR3 region: CASSLASAGNEKLFF. The CDR3 DNA sequence: TGCGCCAGCAGCTTGGCCTCAGCGGGCAATGAAAAACTGTTTTTT. Using reference TRBV5-1 and TRBJ1-4 for the parts outside the CDR3, the full variable domain is KAGVTQTPRYLIKTRGQQVTLSCSPISGHRSVSWYQQTPGQGLQFLFEYFSETQRNKGNFPGRFSGRQFSNSRSEMNVSTLELGDSALYLCASSLASAGNEKLFFGSGTQLSVL.

This clone was counted between two and nine times. V and J are TRBV5-1 and TRBJ2-1, with TRBD1 matching over 8 bases. CDR3 size: 12 residues. Trimming removed 8 bases from V and 8 bases from J; junction bases left unmatched: 6. Germline V gives CDR1 SGHRS, CDR2 YFSETQ. CDR3 DNA sequence: TGCGCCAGTGGACAGGGTGGGCATGAGCAGTTCTTC. Translating it yields CASGQGGHEQFF.

The CDR3 coding sequence is TGTGCCAGCAGCTTGCCCGGGGCTAGCGGGAACACTGAAGCTTTCTTT. This encodes CASSLPGASGNTEAFF. J is TRBJ1-1 and V is TRBV5-5; tentatively, D is TRBD1 (5 bases). The CDR3 totals 16 residues. Germline CDR1 reads SGHKS; CDR2 reads YYEKEE (reference sequence). With 1 base removed from V and 1 base from J, the gap between germline ends came to 14 bases.

The chain uses TRBV5-6 and TRBJ1-5; D not certain. The CDR3 runs 15 residues. Trimming pared 1 base from V and 2 bases from J, leaving 10 bases between. Germline V lookup: CDR1 SGHDT, CDR2 YYEEEE. The CDR3: CASSLRGYGNQPQHF. The CDR3 nucleotides read TGTGCCAGCAGCTTGCGGGGTTATGGCAATCAGCCCCAGCATTTT.

At least ten counts were recorded for this clone. This rearrangement joins TRBV2 to TRBJ1-1; the D is unclear. Germline CDR1 reads SNHLY; CDR2 reads FYNNEI. Trimming stripped 4 bases from V and 0 bases from J, with 6 bases between. CDR3 size: 13 residues. This CDR3 is CASSVSLNTEAFF. CDR3 nucleotides: TGTGCCAGCAGTGTGTCGTTGAACACTGAAGCTTTCTTT.

The V and J genes are TRBV19 and TRBJ2-3, with 14 bases lining up with TRBD2. The germline V gene encodes CDR1 LNHDA and CDR2 SQIVND (reference sequence). V lost 2 bases, J lost 2 bases, and 6 bases stayed unmatched. CDR3 length equals 18 residues. CDR3 sequence (DNA): TGTGCCAGTAGTATATCGGGGACTAGCGGGAGTGTCACAGATACGCAGTATTTT. Translating gives CASSISGTSGSVTDTQYF.

The rearrangement joins TRBV4-1 to TRBJ2-1; 7 bases align to TRBD2. The V gene's germline CDR1 is MGHRA and CDR2 YSYEKL. V lost 4 bases, J lost 4 bases, and 10 bases stayed unmatched. The CDR3 has 16 residues. The CDR3 loop reads CASSPRGEEAYNEQFF. Written as DNA, the CDR3 is TGCGCCAGCAGCCCCCGGGGGGAGGAGGCGTACAATGAGCAGTTCTTC.

This chain connects TRBV29-1 to TRBJ1-1; TRBD1 matches 12 bases. Looked up from germline, CDR1 is SQVTM and CDR2 is ANQGSEA. The CDR3 has 16 residues. Trimming cost V 8 bases and J 0 bases; bases outside gene matches: 10. The CDR3 protein is CSMSGTGGNMNTEAFF. For the CDR3, the DNA is TGCAGCATGTCAGGGACAGGGGGCAACATGAACACTGAAGCTTTCTTT.

This clone has a handful of counts. V usage is TRBV9 and J usage is TRBJ2-1; the match to TRBD2 covers 8 bases. The CDR3 spans 16 residues. CDR1 is SGDLS, CDR2 YYNGEE, per germline. Germline trimming cut 1 base from V and 4 bases from J; bases unmatched to any gene: 7. CDR3 bases: TGTGCCAGCAGCGTAAGTCCGCTAGCGGGTTACAATGAGCAGTTCTTC. It specifies CASSVSPLAGYNEQFF.

The CDR3 region is CASSRATNEKLFF. The CDR3 DNA reads as TGTGCCAGCAGTCGGGCAACTAATGAAAAACTGTTTTTT. The V gene is TRBV27, the J gene TRBJ1-4; D call uncertain. Trimming left V 5 bases short and J 0 bases short, with 4 bases between. Germline V CDR1 and CDR2: MNHEY, SMNVEV (reference sequence). The CDR3 covers 13 residues.

V and J are TRBV10-3 and TRBJ2-2, with D possibly being TRBD2 (6 bases). From germline, CDR1 is ENHRY and CDR2 SYGVKD. Trimming pared 4 bases from V and 2 bases from J, leaving 11 bases between. The CDR3 is made up of 15 amino acids. The CDR3 region has the DNA TGTGCCATCAGTGTCCTCGGGGGAAACACCGGGGAGCTGTTTTTT. Translating it yields CAISVLGGNTGELFF.

The rearrangement links TRBV5-1 to TRBJ2-7; the D gene is possibly TRBD2 (5 bases). Between the trimmed V and J ends, which lost 0 bases and 2 bases, there was a span of 9 bases. Germline-derived CDR1 and CDR2 are SGHRS and YFSETQ. This CDR3 has 14 residues. Here the CDR3 reads CASSLGLTPYEQYF. CDR3 DNA sequence: TGCGCCAGCAGCTTGGGACTAACTCCCTACGAGCAGTACTTC.

CDR3 DNA sequence: TGTGCCAGCTCACCACGGCCCCTGGGACAGCAGAACACTGAAGCTTTCTTT. Translated: CASSPRPLGQQNTEAFF. The chain carries TRBV18 and TRBJ1-1, with 7 bases identical to TRBD1. The CDR3 is 17 amino acids. In germline, CDR1 is KGHSH, CDR2 LQKENI. Trimming took 1 base from V and 1 from J; bases not matched to a gene: 9.

V usage is TRBV6-1 and J usage is TRBJ2-3; D is unresolved. The germline CDR1 and CDR2 sequences are MNHNS and SASEGT. This CDR3 has 16 residues. Trimming stripped 3 bases from V and 1 base from J, with 14 bases between. CDR3 sequence: CASSDLPPGGTDTQYF. CDR3 DNA sequence: TGTGCCAGCAGTGACTTACCCCCAGGTGGCACAGATACGCAGTATTTT.

The chain links TRBV18 to TRBJ2-2; 7 bases align to TRBD1. The length of the CDR3 is 16 residues. Germline assignment: CDR1 KGHSH and CDR2 LQKENI. Germline trimming cut 2 bases from V and 0 bases from J; bases unmatched to any gene: 3. The CDR3 here is CASSPTGVANTGELFF. DNA of the CDR3: TGTGCCAGCTCACCAACAGGGGTTGCGAACACCGGGGAGCTGTTTTTT.

This clone was counted a single time. This chain joins TRBV5-1 and TRBJ1-1; a possible D gene is TRBD1 (6 bases). Trimming removed 4 bases at V and 5 bases at J, with 18 bases between. CDR1 SGHRS and CDR2 YFSETQ come from the germline V gene. This CDR3 is 15 amino acids long. The CDR3 DNA is TGCGCCAGCAGCCCCTGGGGGCAGGGAGAAACTGAAGCTTTCTTT. Translation gives CASSPWGQGETEAFF.